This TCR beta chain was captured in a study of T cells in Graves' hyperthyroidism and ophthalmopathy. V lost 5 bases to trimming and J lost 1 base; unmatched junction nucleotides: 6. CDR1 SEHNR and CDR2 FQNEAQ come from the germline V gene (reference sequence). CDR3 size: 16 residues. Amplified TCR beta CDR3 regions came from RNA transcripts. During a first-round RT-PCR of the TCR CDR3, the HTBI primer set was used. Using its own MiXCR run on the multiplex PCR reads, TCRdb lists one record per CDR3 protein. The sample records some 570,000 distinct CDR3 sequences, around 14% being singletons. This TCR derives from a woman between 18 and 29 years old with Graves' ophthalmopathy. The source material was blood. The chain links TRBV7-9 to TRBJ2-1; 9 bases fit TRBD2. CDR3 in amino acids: CASSPTGLASYNEQFF. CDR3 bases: TGTGCCAGCAGCCCGACGGGACTAGCTTCCTACAATGAGCAGTTCTTC.